The 7 T cell receptor beta chains in this list originate from one sample, sequenced in a study of Ad26.COV2.S vaccination and SARS-CoV-2 variants. Treatment meaning: around 19 received Ad26.COV2.S at low or high dose, single or two shots; 5 received placebo; per-sample allocation not given. Specimens were obtained on day 63 following the first vaccine or placebo injection. Clones were read by immunoSEQ multiplex PCR, and TCRdb kept only the in-frame ones, dropping some. The sample holds some 290,000 clones, 70% to 90% seen once. Specimen: peripheral blood, collected in a trial of Ad26.COV2.S vaccine versus placebo. These receptors were obtained from a person between 18 and 65 years old who received the Ad26.COV2.S COVID-19 vaccine or a placebo.

The rearrangement joins TRBV12-3 or TRBV12-4 to TRBJ2-7; TRBD2 might be the D (6 bases). Trimming took 4 bases from V and 12 from J, leaving 16 bases between them. This CDR3 region has 12 residues. The CDR3 spells CASSSTGEVSYF. DNA for the CDR3: TGTGCCAGCAGTTCCACCGGGGAGGTCTCGTACTTC.

This clone was detected a few times. The chain has TRBV7-8 and TRBJ2-7, with a tentative D call TRBD2 (6 bases). This CDR3 is built from 15 residues. Germline V gene lookup returns CDR1 SGHVS and CDR2 FQNEAQ. V lost 2 bases to trimming and J lost 0 bases, with 11 bases between them. The CDR3 bases are TGTGCCAGCAGCTTAATAGCGGACCTCTCCTACGAGCAGTACTTC. This encodes CASSLIADLSYEQYF.

This chain uses TRBV6-5 with TRBJ1-1; possible D gene TRBD1, 5 bases. Germline assignment: CDR1 MNHEY and CDR2 SVGAGI. Trimming removed 5 bases from V and 3 bases from J, with 10 bases in between. The CDR3 spans 13 residues. The CDR3 region has the DNA TGTGCCAGCAGTACCCAGGGCGACACTGAAGCTTTCTTT. It specifies CASSTQGDTEAFF.

This sequence joins TRBV5-1 and TRBJ2-2; 9 bases agree with TRBD1. Germline lookup yields CDR1 SGHRS and CDR2 YFSETQ. This CDR3 region has 15 residues. The V segment lost 4 bases and the J segment 3 bases; nucleotides outside the gene matches: 4. The CDR3 region is CASSLGQGYTGELFF. The CDR3 region has the DNA TGCGCCAGCAGCCTAGGACAGGGGTACACCGGGGAGCTGTTTTTT.

This clone was seen only once. The chain employs TRBV28 and TRBJ2-1; 12 bases match TRBD2. CDR1 is MDHEN, CDR2 SYDVKM, per germline. The CDR3 totals 16 residues. Germline trimming cut 5 bases from V and 8 bases from J; bases unmatched to any gene: 10. This CDR3 is CASSTPPGLAGHEQFF. DNA of the CDR3: TGTGCCAGCAGTACACCACCGGGACTAGCGGGCCATGAGCAGTTCTTC.

The chain uses TRBV15 and TRBJ2-3; possible D gene TRBD2, 6 bases. CDR3 size: 18 residues. Trimming left V 1 base short and J 4 bases short, with 21 bases between. Germline V lookup: CDR1 LNHNV, CDR2 YYDKDF (reference sequence). CDR3 amino acids: CATSRGSSRGVVPDTQYF. In DNA, the CDR3 is TGTGCCACCAGCAGAGGTAGTTCGCGGGGTGTCGTCCCAGATACGCAGTATTTT. The full variable domain, rest sourced from reference TRBV15 and TRBJ2-3, is DAMVIQNPRYQVTQFGKPVTLSCSQTLNHNVMYWYQQKSSQAPKLLFHYYDKDFNNEADTPDNFQSRRPNTSFCFLDIRSPGLGDTAMYLCATSRGSSRGVVPDTQYFGPGTRLTVL.

This chain uses TRBV29-1 with TRBJ2-3; 7 nucleotides line up with TRBD2. There are 12 residues in the CDR3. V shed 5 bases, J shed 3 bases, and the junction held 2 bases outside the gene matches. Germline V gene data show CDR1 as SQVTM and CDR2 as ANQGSEA. The CDR3 region is CSVRRETDTQYF. DNA for the CDR3: TGCAGCGTTAGGCGGGAGACAGATACGCAGTATTTT.